Presented here are 9 T cell receptor beta chains from one specimen sequenced in a study of metastatic and nonmetastatic thyroid tumors. The entire patient cohort was treatment-naive prior to thyroid surgery. TCRdb re-called clones from the PCR reads using MiXCR. Here the sample spans more than 13,000 clones, less than 25% being singletons. The sequenced sample consisted of blood. These receptors came from a female donor with papillary thyroid cancer or a benign thyroid nodule (not recorded which). Some clones in this sample may be carry-over from other donors' samples.

In its sample, this clone ranks as medium-sized. The chain's CDR3 is CASSLNRDSHTEAFF. As DNA, the CDR3 is TGTGCCAGCAGCTTAAACCGGGACAGCCACACTGAAGCTTTCTTT. The chain is built from TRBV27 and TRBJ1-1; TRBD1 matches 7 bases. The germline V gene has CDR1 MNHEY and CDR2 SMNVEV (reference sequence). The CDR3 sequence is 15 residues long. J was trimmed by 3 bases and V by 6 bases; bases with no gene match: 10.

This clone was seen at least ten times. V usage is TRBV5-1 and J usage is TRBJ1-4; 7 nucleotides agree with TRBD1. CDR3 length: 14 amino acids. Germline CDR1 SGHRS, CDR2 YFSETQ. Trimming cost V 0 bases and J 8 bases; bases outside gene matches: 4. CDR3 nucleotides: TGCGCCAGCAGCTTGGGACAGGGCTCCGAAAAACTGTTTTTT. Amino acids: CASSLGQGSEKLFF.

This clone was seen many times. The rearrangement links TRBV20-1 to TRBJ1-4, with no clear D. Germline V CDR1 and CDR2: DFQATT, SNEGSKA (reference sequence). There are 11 residues in the CDR3. The V gene lost 5 bases and the J gene lost 8 bases, with 9 bases spanning the gap. The CDR3 region is CSAPDGEKLFF. For the CDR3, the DNA is TGCAGTGCTCCGGATGGGGAAAAACTGTTTTTT.

In this sample, this clone turned up a few times. DNA of the CDR3: TGTGCCAGCACCGGGGCACAGGGGGGTGAGCAGTACTTC. Its translation is CASTGAQGGEQYF. V usage is TRBV6-1 and J usage is TRBJ2-7, with 8 bases matching TRBD1. This CDR3 is 13 amino acids long. Per germline, CDR1 MNHNS and CDR2 SASEGT. The ends lost 7 bases at V and 7 bases at J; junction bases unmatched: 9.

This clone is termed medium-sized. The V call is TRBV6-4, the J call TRBJ2-3; 7 nucleotides match TRBD2. Germline CDR1 reads MRHNA; CDR2 reads SNTAGT. The CDR3 length is 15 residues. The junction had 1 base not matched to a gene; V was cut back by 0 bases and J by 1 base. The CDR3 nucleotides read TGTGCCAGCAGTGACTCGAGCGGGGGCACAGATACGCAGTATTTT. Its translation: CASSDSSGGTDTQYF.

This clone showed up many times. The chain employs TRBV18 and TRBJ2-3; D ambiguous. CDR3 size: 14 residues. The germline V and J ends were trimmed by 3 bases and 1 base, with 8 bases remaining between them. The germline V gene has CDR1 KGHSH and CDR2 LQKENI. The CDR3 region is CASSPQRGTDTQYF. CDR3 in DNA: TGTGCCAGCTCACCCCAGCGCGGCACAGATACGCAGTATTTT.

The chain couples TRBV28 to TRBJ2-7, with TRBD2 identical over 7 bases. J was trimmed by 4 bases and V by 7 bases; bases with no gene match: 7. There are 13 residues in the CDR3. Per germline, CDR1 MDHEN and CDR2 SYDVKM. The CDR3 region is CASTRSGFYEQYF. The CDR3 nucleotides read TGTGCCAGCACCCGTAGCGGGTTTTACGAGCAGTACTTC.

Of note for this clone: With a much larger clone just one base away, this may be a read error. The chain couples TRBV2 to TRBJ1-5, with a possible D match to TRBD1 (5 bases). Germline assignment: CDR1 SNHLY and CDR2 FYNNEI. The CDR3 sequence is 13 residues long. The CDR3 DNA sequence: TGTGCCAGCAGTGGAGGGGCGGTTCAGCCCCGGCATTTT. It is translated as CASSGGAVQPRHF.

This clone is medium-sized. The gene calls are TRBV6-1 and TRBJ2-3, with D hard to call. The CDR3 length is 13 residues. Trimming pared 6 bases from V and 3 bases from J, leaving 10 bases between. Germline assignment: CDR1 MNHNS and CDR2 SASEGT. CDR3 protein: CASRSDVTDTQYF. CDR3 bases: TGTGCCAGCAGGTCCGATGTTACAGATACGCAGTATTTT.